Following are 14 T cell receptor beta chains from one sample sequenced in a study of regulatory T cells in long-lasting Graves disease. Time point specified: persistent/refractory GD, antithyroid drugs over 5 years with positive TRAb. PBMC-derived RNA was used for the TCR library. Construction of TCR beta libraries relied on iRepertoire HTBI primers and on Arm-PCR targeting CDR3 regions. TCRdb re-called the multiplex PCR reads through MiXCR, storing one row per CDR3 protein. The sample contains about 660,000 distinct CDR3 sequences, around 32% of which appear only once. Sequencing used peripheral blood mononuclear cells (PBMCs), obtained when the disease was refractory, from a patient treated with antithyroid drugs. The receptors were gathered from a female donor with Graves disease.

The J gene is TRBJ1-1, the V gene TRBV12-3 or TRBV12-4, with TRBD1 matching over 9 bases. Germline trimming cut 8 bases from V and 2 bases from J; bases unmatched to any gene: 9. The CDR3 consists of 15 residues. CDR3: CASQLRDRANTEAFF. The CDR3 region has the DNA TGTGCCAGCCAACTCCGGGACAGGGCTAACACTGAAGCTTTCTTT.

The chain couples TRBV5-6 to TRBJ1-2; 7 bases are shared with TRBD1. The CDR3 is made up of 18 amino acids. J lost 1 base, V lost 4 bases, and 16 bases had no gene match. Per germline, CDR1 SGHDT and CDR2 YYEEEE. The chain's CDR3 is CASSRMTGYDRLNYGYTF. DNA of the CDR3: TGTGCCAGCAGCCGGATGACAGGGTATGATCGGCTTAACTATGGCTACACCTTC.

This clonotype was seen only once. V and J are TRBV20-1 and TRBJ1-1, with 11 nucleotides matching TRBD1. The CDR3 is 16 residues long. From germline, CDR1 is DFQATT and CDR2 SNEGSKA (reference sequence). Trimming removed 6 bases from V and 7 bases from J; junction bases left unmatched: 16. Here the CDR3 reads CSAPRDRGARWGEAFF. DNA for the CDR3: TGCAGTGCCCCCCGGGACAGGGGGGCCCGATGGGGTGAAGCTTTCTTT.

J is TRBJ1-2 and V is TRBV3-1; 10 nucleotides align to TRBD1. The CDR3 totals 15 residues. V was clipped by 4 bases and J by 12 bases; unmatched bases: 14. CDR1 is LGHDT and CDR2 is YNNKEL in the germline V gene (reference sequence). Here the CDR3 reads CASSRVSGTGDLNTF. CDR3 bases: TGTGCCAGCAGCCGAGTATCCGGGACAGGGGACTTGAACACCTTC.

This clonotype was found a few times. The chain couples TRBV5-1 to TRBJ1-2, with 11 bases aligning to TRBD1. The V gene end was trimmed by 4 bases and the J gene end by 8 bases; junction bases not matched to a gene: 7. Germline CDR1 SGHRS, CDR2 YFSETQ. The CDR3 covers 14 residues. CDR3: CASSAGTGGNGYTF. The CDR3 DNA follows: TGCGCCAGCAGCGCCGGGACAGGGGGAAACGGCTACACCTTC. Filled out from reference TRBV5-1 and TRBJ1-2, the complete variable domain reads KAGVTQTPRYLIKTRGQQVTLSCSPISGHRSVSWYQQTPGQGLQFLFEYFSETQRNKGNFPGRFSGRQFSNSRSEMNVSTLELGDSALYLCASSAGTGGNGYTFGSGTRLTVV.

This chain joins TRBV7-9 and TRBJ2-6; possible D gene TRBD1, 7 bases. Germline loops: CDR1 SEHNR, CDR2 FQNEAQ (reference sequence). CDR3 length equals 18 residues. V lost 3 bases and J lost 0, with 15 bases in between. CDR3 bases: TGTGCCAGCAGCTTCCGGGGGCAGGGGGTCTCTGGGGCCAACGTCCTGACTTTC. Its protein product is CASSFRGQGVSGANVLTF.

This clonotype was detected only a few times. The gene calls are TRBV10-3 and TRBJ2-2; 10 bases are a match to TRBD2. The germline gives CDR1 ENHRY, CDR2 SYGVKD. With 8 bases clipped from V and 7 bases from J, the junction kept 13 bases outside the gene matches. The CDR3 contains 16 residues. This chain's CDR3 is CAIGTSGTLGSGELFF. In nucleotides, the CDR3 is TGTGCCATCGGAACTAGCGGGACCCTGGGGAGCGGGGAGCTGTTTTTT.

The chain employs TRBV18 and TRBJ1-4; 8 bases agree with TRBD1. V shed 5 bases, J shed 7 bases, and the junction held 9 bases outside the gene matches. From germline, CDR1 is KGHSH and CDR2 LQKENI. CDR3 length: 15 residues. The DNA of the CDR3 is TGTGCCAGCTCAACAAGACAGGGGACGGGTGAAAAACTGTTTTTT. Translated: CASSTRQGTGEKLFF.

The J gene is TRBJ1-1, the V gene TRBV28; D is uncertain. V lost 1 base and J lost 9, with 9 bases in between. Germline V gene data show CDR1 as MDHEN and CDR2 as SYDVKM. The CDR3 runs to 12 residues. The CDR3 bases are TGTGCCAGCAGTTTATCTACAATTAAAGCTTTCTTT. Residues: CASSLSTIKAFF.

V usage is TRBV3-1 and J usage is TRBJ2-7; possible D gene TRBD1, 7 bases. The V end lost 4 bases, the J end lost 3 bases, and 19 bases lay between the germline ends. The CDR3 covers 16 residues. Germline-derived CDR1 and CDR2 are LGHDT and YNNKEL (reference sequence). CDR3 DNA: TGTGCCAGCAGCCTATACGCGGGACAGTCGTTCTACGAGCAGTACTTC. Encoded protein: CASSLYAGQSFYEQYF.

This clonotype was seen only a few times. V gene TRBV2 combines with J gene TRBJ1-1, with D perhaps TRBD1 (6 bases). The V gene lost 11 bases and the J gene lost 4 bases, with 20 bases spanning the gap. Germline assignment: CDR1 SNHLY and CDR2 FYNNEI. The CDR3 has 14 residues. The CDR3 coding sequence is TGTGCCTCGCGGACAGCTCGGGGGGCCACTGAAGCTTTCTTT. It translates to CASRTARGATEAFF.

This clonotype has a handful of counts. V gene TRBV28 combines with J gene TRBJ1-5; D perhaps matches TRBD1 (6 bases). The CDR3 is 15 residues long. The germline CDR1 and CDR2 sequences are MDHEN and SYDVKM. Trimming removed 3 bases at V and 7 bases at J, with 16 bases between. The CDR3 spells CASSLLGGATQPQHF. CDR3 bases: TGTGCCAGCAGTTTGCTCGGGGGGGCTACGCAGCCCCAGCATTTT.

The V gene is TRBV20-1, the J gene TRBJ1-1, with D maybe TRBD1 (5 bases). Germline CDR1 reads DFQATT; CDR2 reads SNEGSKA (reference sequence). Trimming took off 1 base at V and 7 bases at J, with 16 bases between the two ends. The CDR3 has 14 amino acids. CDR3 region: CSARAREGIGEAFF. CDR3 DNA: TGCAGTGCTAGAGCGAGGGAGGGGATCGGTGAAGCTTTCTTT.

This clonotype occurred a few times. V gene TRBV3-1 combines with J gene TRBJ1-1, with 7 bases matching TRBD1. V shed 0 bases and J 0 bases; nucleotides not matched to a gene: 7. CDR1 LGHDT and CDR2 YNNKEL come from the germline V gene (reference sequence). The CDR3 has 17 residues. CDR3 in amino acids: CASSQEKGAKVNTEAFF. The CDR3, as DNA: TGTGCCAGCAGCCAAGAAAAGGGGGCAAAGGTGAACACTGAAGCTTTCTTT.